The 17 T cell receptor beta chains given below trace back to one sample, sequenced in a study of blood T cell repertoires in COVID-19. Libraries were prepared by immunoSEQ multiplex PCR; TCRdb keeps only in-frame clonotypes and omits some of them. The sample includes around 56,000 clones, over 75% of them seen just once. Material: peripheral blood. The receptors derive from a man aged 55 to 69 with acute or convalescent COVID-19.

This clone was detected only a few times. This chain links TRBV10-3 with TRBJ2-7; 7 nucleotides line up with TRBD1. The V gene's germline CDR1 is ENHRY and CDR2 SYGVKD. This CDR3 has 12 residues. The V segment lost 9 bases and the J segment 2 bases; nucleotides outside the gene matches: 4. The CDR3 nucleotides read TGTGCCATACGACAGGGCCCCTACGAGCAGTACTTC. This translates into CAIRQGPYEQYF.

CDR3 amino acids: CASSEAWTGGNEQFF. DNA for the CDR3: TGTGCCAGCAGTGAAGCGTGGACAGGGGGGAATGAGCAGTTCTTC. J is TRBJ2-1 and V is TRBV6-1; 10 bases are shared with TRBD1. This CDR3 comprises 15 residues. CDR1 MNHNS and CDR2 SASEGT come from the germline V gene. After removal of 0 bases from V and 7 bases from J, the junction contained 3 bases not matched to a gene.

V is TRBV7-9 and J is TRBJ2-3, with 10 bases identical to TRBD1. In germline, CDR1 is SEHNR, CDR2 FQNEAQ (reference sequence). CDR3 length: 16 amino acids. V gave up 5 bases and J gave up 3 bases; unmatched junction bases: 8. The DNA for the CDR3 is TGTGCCAGCAGCGAGCAGGGGACAGGGGAAACAGATACGCAGTATTTT. Translating it yields CASSEQGTGETDTQYF.

The rearrangement uses TRBV5-4 and TRBJ2-5; 9 bases fit TRBD1. Germline V CDR1 and CDR2: SGHNT, YYREEE (reference sequence). V trimming: 4 bases; J trimming: 5 bases; junction bases outside the gene matches: 12. This CDR3 has 16 amino acids. The CDR3 spells CASSPTGGTGKETQYF. The CDR3 DNA reads TGTGCCAGCAGCCCGACAGGGGGAACTGGAAAGGAGACCCAGTACTTC.

This CDR3 reads CASSPRTGERGEQYF. CDR3 sequence (DNA): TGTGCCAGCAGCCCACGGACAGGTGAACGGGGGGAGCAGTACTTC. The J gene is TRBJ2-7, the V gene TRBV7-8, with TRBD1 as a possible D gene (7 bases). Trimming pared 5 bases from V and 7 bases from J, leaving 21 bases between. CDR1 is SGHVS and CDR2 is FQNEAQ in the germline V gene. There are 15 residues in the CDR3.

V and J are TRBV6-6 and TRBJ1-1; no clear D. Deletions cut 0 bases from V and 7 bases from J, with 6 bases between. The CDR3 extends over 12 amino acids. Per germline, CDR1 MNHNY and CDR2 SVGAGI (reference sequence). CDR3 sequence: CASSYSSVEAFF. The CDR3 bases are TGTGCCAGCAGTTACTCTTCGGTTGAAGCTTTCTTT.

The chain couples TRBV5-6 to TRBJ1-6, with TRBD1 matching 12 bases. The germline gives CDR1 SGHDT, CDR2 YYEEEE. The CDR3 is 16 residues long. Unmatched junction bases numbered 4, after V lost 4 bases and J lost 5 bases. The DNA for the CDR3 is TGTGCCAGCAGCAGGGACAGGGGGCTCGATAATTCACCCCTCCACTTT. It encodes CASSRDRGLDNSPLHF.

The chain has TRBV6-6 and TRBJ1-3; D remains unclear. With 2 bases removed from V and 3 bases from J, the gap between germline ends came to 11 bases. Germline lookup yields CDR1 MNHNY and CDR2 SVGAGI (reference sequence). The CDR3 length is 15 residues. CDR3 loop: CASSYGSGSGNTIYF. The DNA of the CDR3 is TGTGCCAGCAGTTACGGCTCTGGGAGTGGAAACACCATATATTTT.

V is TRBV15 and J is TRBJ2-5; D may be TRBD2 (5 bases). V lost 0 bases and J lost 5, with 10 bases in between. CDR1 and CDR2 from the germline V gene are LNHNV and YYDKDF (reference sequence). The CDR3 is 14 amino acids. CDR3 sequence: CATSREGGGETQYF. The DNA of the CDR3 is TGTGCCACCAGCAGAGAGGGCGGCGGGGAGACCCAGTACTTC.

The chain employs TRBV5-4 and TRBJ1-3; no clear D gene. V lost 4 bases and J 1 base, leaving 9 bases between the germline ends. This CDR3 comprises 14 residues. Germline V lookup: CDR1 SGHNT, CDR2 YYREEE (reference sequence). In DNA, the CDR3 is TGTGCCAGCAGCCTAACGGGATCTGGAAACACCATATATTTT. Protein product: CASSLTGSGNTIYF.

V usage is TRBV5-1 and J usage is TRBJ2-1; D is uncertain. Germline CDR1 reads SGHRS; CDR2 reads YFSETQ. The CDR3 runs to 14 residues. Trimming removed 1 base at V and 6 bases at J, with 11 bases between. The DNA of the CDR3 is TGCGCCAGCAGCTTGAATCCGGTTAGCAATGAGCAGTTCTTC. Its protein product is CASSLNPVSNEQFF.

This chain connects TRBV28 to TRBJ1-2; possible D gene TRBD1, 5 bases. The V and J ends lost 5 bases and 8 bases respectively, with 15 bases between them. The CDR3 covers 13 residues. Germline CDR1 and CDR2: MDHEN and SYDVKM. CDR3: CASSTTRVWGYTF. The CDR3 DNA follows: TGTGCCAGCAGTACAACCAGGGTTTGGGGCTACACCTTC.

The chain uses TRBV5-1 and TRBJ2-4, with D maybe TRBD2 (7 bases). The germline V gene has CDR1 SGHRS and CDR2 YFSETQ. CDR3 length: 15 amino acids. Trimming shortened V by 6 bases and J by 0 bases, and 13 bases separated the two germline ends. CDR3 coding DNA: TGCGCCAGCACGAGGGAGGGGGGAGCCAAAAACATTCAGTACTTC. It is translated as CASTREGGAKNIQYF.

This rearrangement joins TRBV11-2 to TRBJ1-6; D perhaps matches TRBD1 (6 bases). Germline CDR1 reads SGHAT; CDR2 reads FQNNGV. V was cut by 5 bases and J by 10 bases, with 15 bases left in between. The CDR3 is made up of 14 amino acids. The CDR3 loop is CASSPARGGSPLHF. CDR3 sequence (DNA): TGTGCCAGCAGCCCCGCCAGGGGCGGATCACCCCTCCACTTT.

The chain joins TRBV6-2 or TRBV6-3 to TRBJ2-4; 11 bases align to TRBD2. After removal of 5 bases from V and 9 bases from J, the junction contained 9 bases not matched to a gene. CDR3 length: 15 residues. The germline V gene encodes CDR1 MNHEY and CDR2 SVGEGT. Here the CDR3 reads CASSLLAGARAIQYF. The CDR3 nucleotides are TGTGCCAGCAGTCTACTAGCGGGGGCCAGGGCCATTCAGTACTTC.

V usage is TRBV25-1 and J usage is TRBJ2-1; 8 nucleotides agree with TRBD1. J lost 7 bases, V lost 5 bases, and 7 bases had no gene match. Germline lookup yields CDR1 MGHDK and CDR2 SYGVNS. The CDR3 is 14 residues long. CDR3 loop: CASSQGQAPNEQFF. DNA of the CDR3: TGTGCCAGCAGTCAGGGACAGGCTCCGAATGAGCAGTTCTTC.

CDR3 in DNA: TGTGCCAGCAGTTGGACTAGCGGGGGGTTCTCCAATGAGCAGTTCTTC. Translating it yields CASSWTSGGFSNEQFF. The chain links TRBV28 to TRBJ2-1; 14 nucleotides match TRBD2. J was trimmed by 6 bases and V by 4 bases; bases with no gene match: 5. This CDR3 region has 16 residues. CDR1 and CDR2 from the germline V gene are MDHEN and SYDVKM.